These 25 T cell receptor beta chains came from one sample sequenced in a study of OX40 agonist ivuxolimab in advanced cancers. Method: immunoSEQ multiplex PCR; TCRdb's copy keeps in-frame clones and lacks some. The sample has about 53,000 clones, 70% to 90% seen once. Sequences were derived from CD4+ or CD8+ T cells sorted from blood, sampled in a trial of the OX40 agonist ivuxolimab. These receptor sequences come from an adult with an advanced solid tumor such as melanoma, head and neck, liver or kidney cancer.

The V gene is TRBV19, the J gene TRBJ1-5; a possible D gene is TRBD1 (6 bases). Deletions cut 5 bases from V and 6 bases from J, with 14 bases between. Germline V gives CDR1 LNHDA, CDR2 SQIVND (reference sequence). CDR3 length equals 14 residues. The CDR3 here is CASSSGGSGQPQHF. CDR3 sequence (DNA): TGTGCCAGTAGTTCGGGGGGCTCGGGTCAGCCCCAGCATTTT.

The chain employs TRBV7-2 and TRBJ2-1; D unresolved. This CDR3 contains 15 residues. Trimming took off 2 bases at V and 9 bases at J, with 17 bases between the two ends. CDR1 is SGHTA and CDR2 is FQGNSA in the germline V gene. CDR3 bases: TGTGCCAGCAGCTTACTAGAATTGGTATCAGGTGAGCAGTTCTTC. Amino acid sequence: CASSLLELVSGEQFF. Complete variable domain (other parts from reference TRBV7-2 and TRBJ2-1): GAGVSQSPSNKVTEKGKDVELRCDPISGHTALYWYRQSLGQGLEFLIYFQGNSAPDKSGLPSDRFSAERTGGSVSTLTIQRTQQEDSAVYLCASSLLELVSGEQFFGPGTRLTVL.

The chain is built from TRBV25-1 and TRBJ1-1; D unresolved. From germline, CDR1 is MGHDK and CDR2 SYGVNS. The V end was cut by 1 base, the J end by 4 bases, with 7 bases between. This CDR3 is built from 13 residues. CDR3 in amino acids: CASSEFGSTEAFF. DNA for the CDR3: TGTGCCAGCAGTGAATTTGGGAGCACTGAAGCTTTCTTT.

The V and J genes are TRBV6-5 and TRBJ1-1; D may be TRBD1 (6 bases). Germline assignment: CDR1 MNHEY and CDR2 SVGAGI. This CDR3 contains 14 residues. Trimming cost V 6 bases and J 1 base, with 12 bases left between them. Here the CDR3 reads CASRRTASNTEAFF. The CDR3 DNA reads TGTGCCAGCAGGAGGACAGCTTCGAACACTGAAGCTTTCTTT.

The chain couples TRBV7-9 to TRBJ2-7; TRBD1 agrees at 9 bases. This CDR3 spans 14 amino acids. The germline V gene has CDR1 SEHNR and CDR2 FQNEAQ (reference sequence). V lost 5 bases and J lost 5; bases outside the gene matches: 7. The CDR3 coding sequence is TGTGCCAGCAGCCGTGACAGGGGGTTCGACGAGCAGTACTTC. Translation: CASSRDRGFDEQYF. The full variable domain, its missing parts supplied by reference TRBV7-9 and TRBJ2-7, is DTGVSQNPRHKITKRGQNVTFRCDPISEHNRLYWYRQTLGQGPEFLTYFQNEAQLEKSRLLSDRFSAERPKGSFSTLEIQRTEQGDSAMYLCASSRDRGFDEQYFGPGTRLTVT.

The V gene is TRBV28, the J gene TRBJ2-7, with 7 bases identical to TRBD1. CDR3 length equals 14 residues. Looked up from germline, CDR1 is MDHEN and CDR2 is SYDVKM. The V segment lost 7 bases and the J segment 1 base; nucleotides outside the gene matches: 7. As DNA, the CDR3 is TGTGCCAGCACCCGACAGGGCGTATCCTACGAGCAGTACTTC. Its translation: CASTRQGVSYEQYF.

This rearrangement joins TRBV10-3 to TRBJ1-5, with D perhaps TRBD1 (6 bases). The V gene's germline CDR1 is ENHRY and CDR2 SYGVKD. The CDR3 totals 15 residues. The V and J ends lost 3 bases and 3 bases respectively, with 12 bases between them. In DNA form, the CDR3 reads TGTGCCATCAGTGAAGGCAGGGACATCAATCAGCCCCAGCATTTT. Translated: CAISEGRDINQPQHF.

The chain uses TRBV7-8 and TRBJ2-7; 9 bases fit TRBD2. CDR3 size: 15 residues. V lost 6 bases, J lost 1 base, and 7 bases stayed unmatched. The germline gives CDR1 SGHVS, CDR2 FQNEAQ. The CDR3 here is CASSKSSGVSYEQYF. CDR3 coding DNA: TGTGCCAGCAGTAAATCTAGCGGGGTTTCCTACGAGCAGTACTTC.

This clone has more than one count but fewer than ten. The chain couples TRBV5-4 to TRBJ2-1; 7 positions agree with TRBD2. The junction had 11 bases not matched to a gene; V was cut back by 1 base and J by 13 bases. The germline V gene encodes CDR1 SGHNT and CDR2 YYREEE (reference sequence). There are 14 residues in the CDR3. The CDR3 nucleotides are TGTGCCAGCAGCTTGTTTGCAGCGGGATCCCGCCAGTTCTTC. Residues: CASSLFAAGSRQFF.

A single count supports this clone. The CDR3, as DNA: TGCGCCAGCAGCAAGGGACTCAACACGCAATACGAGCAGTACTTC. Encoded protein: CASSKGLNTQYEQYF. The rearrangement joins TRBV5-1 to TRBJ2-7, with D possibly TRBD2 on 6 matching bases. Trimming removed 4 bases from V and 4 bases from J, with 18 bases in between. This CDR3 is built from 15 residues. Germline CDR1 is SGHRS and CDR2 is YFSETQ.

This chain connects TRBV11-3 to TRBJ2-7, with D unclear. Germline CDR1 and CDR2: SGHNT and YENEEA. The germline V and J ends were trimmed by 3 bases and 0 bases, with 9 bases remaining between them. CDR3 size: 14 residues. The DNA for the CDR3 is TGTGCCAGCAGCTTCCGACACCTCTCCTACGAGCAGTACTTC. It yields the protein CASSFRHLSYEQYF.

This clone was found once. The chain carries TRBV7-9 and TRBJ1-2; unclear D gene. Germline V CDR1 and CDR2: SEHNR, FQNEAQ (reference sequence). CDR3 length: 14 residues. Trimming stripped 4 bases from V and 0 bases from J, with 9 bases between. Here the CDR3 reads CASSSGGSNYGYTF. In nucleotides, the CDR3 is TGTGCCAGCAGCTCCGGTGGATCTAACTATGGCTACACCTTC.

This chain uses TRBV28 with TRBJ1-2; D perhaps matches TRBD1 (5 bases). Trimming took off 4 bases at V and 4 bases at J, with 13 bases between the two ends. The CDR3 length is 14 residues. CDR1 MDHEN and CDR2 SYDVKM come from the germline V gene. Here the CDR3 DNA reads TGTGCCAGCAGTTCGATGGGGGGGTCCTATGGCTACACCTTC. Translating it yields CASSSMGGSYGYTF.

The rearrangement joins TRBV6-4 to TRBJ2-1, with TRBD2 identical over 13 bases. Germline V gives CDR1 MRHNA, CDR2 SNTAGT. Unmatched junction bases numbered 4, after V lost 5 bases and J lost 6 bases. This CDR3 region has 15 residues. The CDR3 is CASSPGTSGANEQFF. The CDR3 DNA follows: TGTGCCAGCAGTCCAGGGACTAGCGGGGCCAATGAGCAGTTCTTC.

This chain joins TRBV5-1 and TRBJ2-3; 14 positions match TRBD2. J was trimmed by 1 base and V by 3 bases; bases with no gene match: 7. The CDR3 is made up of 18 amino acids. Germline CDR1 and CDR2: SGHRS and YFSETQ. CDR3 amino acids: CASSSGTSGSGGTDTQYF. Written as DNA, the CDR3 is TGCGCCAGCAGCTCTGGGACTAGCGGGAGCGGGGGCACAGATACGCAGTATTTT.

This clone was recorded only once. CDR3 region: CASSWGQSYEQYF. The CDR3 DNA sequence: TGTGCCAGCAGCTGGGGACAGAGTTACGAGCAGTACTTC. J is TRBJ2-7 and V is TRBV7-6, with 7 bases matching TRBD1. CDR3 size: 13 residues. Germline loops: CDR1 SGHVS, CDR2 FNYEAQ. With V trimmed by 4 bases and J by 4 bases, 4 bases remained unmatched.

The V call is TRBV5-6, the J call TRBJ1-4; no firm D call. This CDR3 region has 15 residues. Per germline, CDR1 SGHDT and CDR2 YYEEEE. V gave up 0 bases and J gave up 4 bases, with 10 bases separating them. The CDR3: CASSLAAAVNEKLFF. The DNA for the CDR3 is TGTGCCAGCAGCTTGGCCGCGGCAGTTAATGAAAAACTGTTTTTT. The whole variable domain, remainder taken from reference TRBV5-6 and TRBJ1-4, is DAGVTQSPTHLIKTRGQQVTLRCSPKSGHDTVSWYQQALGQGPQFIFQYYEEEERQRGNFPDRFSGHQFPNYSSELNVNALLLGDSALYLCASSLAAAVNEKLFFGSGTQLSVL.

The V and J genes are TRBV7-8 and TRBJ1-1; 8 bases fit TRBD1. This CDR3 is built from 15 residues. CDR1 is SGHVS, CDR2 FQNEAQ, per germline. Germline trimming cut 5 bases from V and 5 bases from J; bases unmatched to any gene: 10. CDR3 protein: CASSPTGDMITEAFF. CDR3 nucleotides: TGTGCCAGCAGCCCGACAGGGGATATGATAACTGAAGCTTTCTTT.

The chain employs TRBV30 and TRBJ1-2; weak D call: TRBD1 (5 bases). This CDR3 spans 14 amino acids. CDR1 is GTSNPN, CDR2 SVGIG, per germline (reference sequence). Trimming took off 7 bases at V and 7 bases at J, with 22 bases between the two ends. The chain's CDR3 is CASVTGTARGGYTF. CDR3 in DNA: TGTGCCTCCGTAACCGGGACCGCTCGGGGTGGCTACACCTTC.

This clone was counted a single time. CDR3 in DNA: TGTGCCAGCAGCTTGATCGGCAACCGGGGGGAGCAGTACTTC. Translation gives CASSLIGNRGEQYF. The chain combines TRBV11-2 with TRBJ2-7; tentatively, D is TRBD2 (6 bases). Trimming removed 3 bases at V and 7 bases at J, with 16 bases between. The CDR3 extends over 14 amino acids. CDR1 is SGHAT, CDR2 FQNNGV, per germline. The entire variable domain, with the rest obtained from reference TRBV11-2 and TRBJ2-7, is as follows: EAGVAQSPRYKIIEKRQSVAFWCNPISGHATLYWYQQILGQGPKLLIQFQNNGVVDDSQLPKDRFSAERLKGVDSTLKIQPAKLEDSAVYLCASSLIGNRGEQYFGPGTRLTVT.

The V gene is TRBV19, the J gene TRBJ1-5; TRBD1 agrees at 11 bases. The CDR3 has 15 residues. Germline CDR1 and CDR2: LNHDA and SQIVND (reference sequence). The J segment lost 6 bases and the V segment lost 6 bases, leaving 7 bases of the junction unmatched. The DNA of the CDR3 is TGTGCCAGTAGCAAGACCGGGACAGGGGGTCAGCCCCAGCATTTT. Translating gives CASSKTGTGGQPQHF. The full variable domain, its missing parts supplied by reference TRBV19 and TRBJ1-5, is DGGITQSPKYLFRKEGQNVTLSCEQNLNHDAMYWYRQDPGQGLRLIYYSQIVNDFQKGDIAEGYSVSREKKESFPLTVTSAQKNPTAFYLCASSKTGTGGQPQHFGDGTRLSIL.

This rearrangement joins TRBV7-3 to TRBJ2-1; 9 bases are a match to TRBD2. V trimming: 4 bases; J trimming: 10 bases; junction bases outside the gene matches: 14. CDR1 is SGHTA, CDR2 FQGTGA, per germline. The CDR3 consists of 16 residues. This CDR3 reads CASSSYGLAGRGEQFF. In nucleotides, the CDR3 is TGTGCCAGCAGCTCATACGGTCTAGCGGGGCGAGGGGAGCAGTTCTTC.

The chain is built from TRBV20-1 and TRBJ2-1; 7 bases are shared with TRBD1. Germline trimming cut 5 bases from V and 7 bases from J; bases unmatched to any gene: 2. Per the germline V gene, CDR1 is DFQATT and CDR2 is SNEGSKA (reference sequence). The CDR3 is 11 amino acids. CDR3 amino acids: CSAPQGNEQFF. The CDR3 region has the DNA TGCAGTGCTCCACAGGGGAATGAGCAGTTCTTC.

The genes are TRBV29-1 and TRBJ2-7, with 9 bases identical to TRBD1. This CDR3 has 13 residues. With 4 bases clipped from V and 2 bases from J, the junction kept 3 bases outside the gene matches. Germline V CDR1 and CDR2: SQVTM, ANQGSEA. In DNA, the CDR3 is TGCAGCGTTGGGGGACAGGGAGCCTACGAGCAGTACTTC. Protein: CSVGGQGAYEQYF.

The chain employs TRBV19 and TRBJ2-5, with 15 bases fitting TRBD2. The CDR3 sequence is 15 residues long. Germline CDR1 reads LNHDA; CDR2 reads SQIVND (reference sequence). The V gene end was trimmed by 4 bases and the J gene end by 4 bases; junction bases not matched to a gene: 1. The CDR3 reads CASSKGLAGGETQYF. The CDR3 region has the DNA TGTGCCAGTAGTAAGGGACTAGCGGGGGGAGAGACCCAGTACTTC.